This note documents a single T cell receptor (beta chain) sequence. These data come from a study of shared clonotypes between healthy human individuals. Sequenced by immunoSEQ multiplex PCR; TCRdb stores in-frame clones only, minus some. The sample shows approximately 2.4 million clones, around 95% of them seen only once. Trimming took 0 bases from V and 2 from J, leaving 9 bases between them. Germline V CDR1 and CDR2: SGHRS, YFSETQ. This CDR3 has 14 amino acids. The sample taken for sequencing was naive CD4+ T cells sorted from blood. Sample subset: CD45RA+ positively selected. The rearrangement uses TRBV5-1 and TRBJ2-7; D may be TRBD2 (5 bases). The receptor was derived from a man aged 18 to 30 in good health. Here the CDR3 DNA reads TGCGCCAGCAGCTTGGACGGGATCGCCTACGAGCAGTACTTC. Amino acid sequence: CASSLDGIAYEQYF.